This T cell receptor (beta chain) derives from a study of T cell clonotyping in hematopoietic cell transplantation. With 5 bases clipped from V and 4 bases from J, the junction kept 8 bases outside the gene matches. The CDR3 covers 15 residues. Germline CDR1 is MDHEN and CDR2 is SYDVKM. The protocol was immunoSEQ multiplex PCR, while the TCRdb copy is restricted to in-frame clones and leaves out a portion. Among tens of thousands of clones listed, around 84% were seen once. Time point of the sample: recipient sample about 28 days before transplant, after cytoreduction. This TCR was sampled from a man aged 55 to 70 with biphenotypic leukemia. Some clones in this sample may be carry-over from other donors' samples. The specimen comprised peripheral blood mononuclear cells, sampled before stem cell transplant. V and J are TRBV28 and TRBJ2-1; 7 bases agree with TRBD1. The CDR3 reads CASSQRQGVYNEQFF. The CDR3 DNA reads as TGTGCCAGCAGTCAAAGACAGGGCGTTTACAATGAGCAGTTCTTC.